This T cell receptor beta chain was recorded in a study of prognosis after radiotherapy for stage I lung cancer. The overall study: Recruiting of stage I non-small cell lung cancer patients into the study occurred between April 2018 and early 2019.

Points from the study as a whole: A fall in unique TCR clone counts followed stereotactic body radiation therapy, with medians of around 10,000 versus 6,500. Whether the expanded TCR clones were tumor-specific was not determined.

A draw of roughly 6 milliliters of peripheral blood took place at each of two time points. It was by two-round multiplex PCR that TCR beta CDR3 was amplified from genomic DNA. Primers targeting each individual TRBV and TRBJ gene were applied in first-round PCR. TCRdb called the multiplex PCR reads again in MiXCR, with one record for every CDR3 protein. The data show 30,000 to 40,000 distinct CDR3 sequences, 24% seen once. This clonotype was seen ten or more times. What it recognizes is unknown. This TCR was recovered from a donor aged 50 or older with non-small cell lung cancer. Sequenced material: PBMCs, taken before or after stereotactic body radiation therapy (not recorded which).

The CDR3 is CASSFGGQGAGYTF. The CDR3 region has the DNA TGTGCCAGCAGCTTCGGCGGACAGGGGGCCGGCTACACCTTC. The chain uses TRBV13 and TRBJ1-2, with TRBD1 matching over 11 bases. The germline gives CDR1 PRHDT, CDR2 FYEKMQ (reference sequence). The CDR3 is made up of 14 amino acids. V lost 3 bases, J lost 8 bases, and 5 bases stayed unmatched.